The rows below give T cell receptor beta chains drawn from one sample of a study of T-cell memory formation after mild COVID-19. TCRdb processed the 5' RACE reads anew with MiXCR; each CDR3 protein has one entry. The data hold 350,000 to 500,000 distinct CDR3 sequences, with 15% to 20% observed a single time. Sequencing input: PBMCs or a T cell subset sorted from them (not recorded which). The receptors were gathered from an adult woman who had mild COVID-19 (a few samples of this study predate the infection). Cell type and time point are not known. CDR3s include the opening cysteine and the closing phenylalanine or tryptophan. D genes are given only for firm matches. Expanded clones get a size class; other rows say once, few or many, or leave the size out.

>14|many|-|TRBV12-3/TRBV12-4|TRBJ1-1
CASSPSGQGTEAFF
TGTGCCAGCAGCCCCTCTGGGCAGGGCACTGAAGCTTTCTTT
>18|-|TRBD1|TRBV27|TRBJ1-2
CASSLGRQGMLINYGYTF
TGTGCCAGCAGTTTAGGGAGACAGGGCATGTTGATTAACTATGGCTACACCTTC
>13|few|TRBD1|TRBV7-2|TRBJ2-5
CASSTDRVETQYF
TGTGCCAGCAGCACCGACAGGGTTGAGACCCAGTACTTC
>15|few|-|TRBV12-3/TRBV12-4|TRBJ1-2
CASTPPGIAGYGYTF
TGTGCCAGCACTCCCCCCGGAATCGCTGGATATGGCTACACCTTC
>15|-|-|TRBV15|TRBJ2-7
CATSRDAGAAYEQYF
TGTGCCACCAGCAGAGATGCGGGGGCCGCCTACGAGCAGTACTTC
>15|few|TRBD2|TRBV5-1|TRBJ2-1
CASSLVGTSGNEQFF
TGCGCCAGCAGCTTGGTTGGGACTAGCGGGAATGAGCAGTTCTTC
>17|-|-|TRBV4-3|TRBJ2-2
CASSQAGHEINTGELFF
TGCGCCAGCAGCCAAGCGGGACACGAGATAAACACCGGGGAGCTGTTTTTT
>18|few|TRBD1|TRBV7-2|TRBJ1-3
CASSLRPGQTVSGNTIYF
TGTGCCAGCAGCTTACGACCGGGACAGACCGTCTCTGGAAACACCATATATTTT
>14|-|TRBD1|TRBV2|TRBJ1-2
CASLGQGESHGYTF
TGTGCCAGCTTGGGGCAGGGGGAAAGTCATGGCTACACCTTC
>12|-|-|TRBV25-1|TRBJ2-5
CASSENVGPQYF
TGTGCCAGCAGTGAAAACGTAGGACCCCAGTACTTC
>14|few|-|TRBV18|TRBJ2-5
CASSPLEGGETQYF
TGTGCCAGCTCACCATTGGAAGGAGGGGAGACCCAGTACTTC
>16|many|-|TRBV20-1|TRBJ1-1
CSAPRGGVSLGTEAFF
TGCAGTGCCCCGCGAGGGGGTGTATCTCTTGGCACTGAAGCTTTCTTT
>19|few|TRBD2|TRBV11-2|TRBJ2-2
CASSRISGGARSNTGELFF
TGTGCCAGCAGCCGAATTAGCGGGGGGGCAAGGTCGAACACCGGGGAGCTGTTTTTT
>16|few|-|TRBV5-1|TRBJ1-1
CASSLRSAGWDTEAFF
TGCGCCAGCAGCTTGCGGTCGGCTGGGTGGGACACTGAAGCTTTCTTT
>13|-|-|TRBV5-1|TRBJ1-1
CASSLRGETEAFF
TGCGCCAGCAGCTTGAGGGGTGAGACTGAAGCTTTCTTT
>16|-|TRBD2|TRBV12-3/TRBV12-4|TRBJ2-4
CASSLVSATLGGIQYF
TGTGCCAGCAGTTTAGTGTCGGCAACGCTGGGAGGGATTCAGTACTTC
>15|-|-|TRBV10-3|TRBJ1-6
CAIRAQTGGNSPLHF
TGTGCCATCAGGGCCCAGACAGGAGGTAATTCACCCCTCCACTTT
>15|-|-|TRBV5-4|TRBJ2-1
CASRGTSSSYNEQFF
TGTGCCAGCAGAGGAACTTCGAGCTCCTACAATGAGCAGTTCTTC
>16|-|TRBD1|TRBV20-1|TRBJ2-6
CSARQGPSSGANVLTF
TGCAGTGCCAGACAGGGCCCAAGCTCTGGGGCCAACGTCCTGACTTTC
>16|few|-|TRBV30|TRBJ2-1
CAWSTQRRLLYNEQFF
TGTGCCTGGAGTACCCAACGGCGGCTACTCTACAATGAGCAGTTCTTC
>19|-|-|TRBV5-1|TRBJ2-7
CASSLGSPSNTGWLSEQYF
TGCGCCAGCAGCTTGGGTTCTCCTTCGAATACAGGGTGGTTAAGCGAGCAGTACTTC
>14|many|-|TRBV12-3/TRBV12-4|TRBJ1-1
CASSLQGMNTEAFF
TGTGCCAGCAGCCTACAGGGCATGAACACTGAAGCTTTCTTT
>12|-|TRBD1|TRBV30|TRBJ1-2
CAWSTGTGGYTF
TGTGCCTGGAGTACCGGGACAGGTGGCTACACCTTC
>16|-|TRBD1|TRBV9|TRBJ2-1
CASSVDTGTGANEQFF
TGTGCCAGCAGCGTAGATACCGGGACAGGGGCCAATGAGCAGTTCTTC
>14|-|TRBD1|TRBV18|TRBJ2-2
CASSWDRGAGELFF
TGTGCCAGCTCGTGGGACAGGGGAGCCGGGGAGCTGTTTTTT
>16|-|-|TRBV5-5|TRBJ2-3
CASSLRGRTITDTQYF
TGTGCCAGCAGCTTGCGGGGGCGGACGATCACAGATACGCAGTATTTT
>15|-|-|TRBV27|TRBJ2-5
CASSTQGLTTETQYF
TGTGCCAGCAGTACACAGGGCCTAACGACGGAGACCCAGTACTTC
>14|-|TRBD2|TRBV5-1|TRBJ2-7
CASSFRAGDYEQYF
TGCGCCAGCAGCTTCCGAGCGGGAGATTACGAGCAGTACTTC
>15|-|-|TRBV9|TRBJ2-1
CASGGQYPAYNEQFF
TGTGCCAGCGGCGGACAGTACCCGGCCTACAATGAGCAGTTCTTC
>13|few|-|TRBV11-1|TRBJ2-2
CASSPGSAGELFF
TGTGCCAGCAGCCCCGGTTCGGCCGGGGAGCTGTTTTTT
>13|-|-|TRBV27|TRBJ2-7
CASSRVLADEQYF
TGTGCCAGCAGTAGGGTCCTCGCCGACGAGCAGTACTTC
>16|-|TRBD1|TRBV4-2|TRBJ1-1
CASGTGLRSTNTEAFF
TGTGCCAGCGGGACAGGGTTGCGCTCCACGAACACTGAAGCTTTCTTT
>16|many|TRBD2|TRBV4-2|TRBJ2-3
CASSQRTGGPSDTQYF
TGTGCCAGCAGCCAAAGGACGGGGGGGCCTTCAGATACGCAGTATTTT
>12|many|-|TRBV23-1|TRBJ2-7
CASTTSSYEQYF
TGCGCCAGCACCACCAGCTCCTACGAGCAGTACTTC
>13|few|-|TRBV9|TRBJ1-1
CASSVDRAAEAFF
TGTGCCAGCAGCGTAGACAGGGCAGCTGAAGCTTTCTTT
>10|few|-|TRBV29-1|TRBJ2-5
CSVGWETQYF
TGCAGCGTGGGGTGGGAGACCCAGTACTTC
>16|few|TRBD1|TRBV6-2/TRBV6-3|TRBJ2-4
CASRKTGAVAKNIQYF
TGTGCCAGCAGAAAGACAGGGGCCGTAGCCAAAAACATTCAGTACTTC
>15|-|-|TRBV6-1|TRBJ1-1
CASNLLDTLNTEAFF
TGTGCCAGCAACCTCCTGGACACCCTGAACACTGAAGCTTTCTTT
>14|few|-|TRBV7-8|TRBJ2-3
CARSSGKLRDTQYF
TGTGCCAGGTCTTCGGGGAAGCTTAGGGATACGCAGTATTTT
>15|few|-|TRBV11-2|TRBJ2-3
CASSSAGWSTDTQYF
TGTGCCAGCAGCTCCGCGGGATGGAGCACAGATACGCAGTATTTT
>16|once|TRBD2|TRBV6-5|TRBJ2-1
CASSYGLAGPYNEQFF
TGTGCCAGCAGTTACGGTCTAGCGGGGCCCTACAATGAGCAGTTCTTC
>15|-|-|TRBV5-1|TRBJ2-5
CASSFGGQIQETQYF
TGCGCCAGCAGCTTTGGCGGACAGATCCAAGAGACCCAGTACTTC
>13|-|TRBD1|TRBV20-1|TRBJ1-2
CSAPGQGIDGYTF
TGCAGTGCGCCGGGACAGGGAATCGATGGCTACACCTTC
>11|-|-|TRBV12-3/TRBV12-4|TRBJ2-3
CASSFEDTQYF
TGTGCCAGCAGTTTTGAGGATACGCAGTATTTT
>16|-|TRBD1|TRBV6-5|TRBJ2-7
CASSRRTGTISYEQYF
TGTGCCAGCAGTCGACGGACAGGGACGATCTCCTACGAGCAGTACTTC
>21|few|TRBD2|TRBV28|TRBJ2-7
CASSSNRPTSERAPRTYEQYF
TGTGCCAGCAGTTCAAACCGTCCGACTAGCGAGAGGGCCCCTAGGACCTACGAGCAGTACTTC
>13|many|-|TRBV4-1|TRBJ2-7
CASSQGFGDEQYF
TGCGCCAGCAGCCAAGGTTTCGGGGACGAGCAGTACTTC
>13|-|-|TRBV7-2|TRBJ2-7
CASSLQTDIEQYF
TGTGCCAGCAGCTTACAGACGGACATTGAGCAGTACTTC
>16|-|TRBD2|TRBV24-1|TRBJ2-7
CATSDQGTSGSYEQYF
TGTGCCACCAGTGATCAGGGCACTAGCGGATCCTACGAGCAGTACTTC
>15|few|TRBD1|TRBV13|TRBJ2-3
CASSFGQGVADTQYF
TGTGCCAGCAGCTTCGGACAGGGGGTCGCAGATACGCAGTATTTT
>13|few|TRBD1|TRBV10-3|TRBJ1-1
CAIKDRASPEAFF
TGTGCCATCAAAGACAGGGCCTCTCCTGAAGCTTTCTTT
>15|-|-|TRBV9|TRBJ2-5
CASSPGVRAQETQYF
TGTGCCAGCAGCCCAGGGGTCAGGGCCCAAGAGACCCAGTACTTC